A single sample is the source of the 5 T cell receptor beta chains below, sequenced in a study of blood T cell repertoires in COVID-19. Profiling relied on immunoSEQ multiplex PCR, and the TCRdb table lists in-frame clones only, not all of them. The table shows 120,000 to 150,000 clones, with approximately 80% occurring only once. Sequencing was carried out using peripheral blood. Receptor source: a man in his 60s with active or convalescent COVID-19.

The gene calls are TRBV20-1 and TRBJ2-1; D is ambiguous. V lost 0 bases, J lost 8 bases, and 5 bases lay in between. This CDR3 has 11 residues. The germline gives CDR1 DFQATT, CDR2 SNEGSKA (reference sequence). This CDR3 reads CSARDSYEQFF. The CDR3, as DNA: TGCAGTGCTAGAGATAGCTATGAGCAGTTCTTC.

The chain is built from TRBV29-1 and TRBJ1-5, with 7 bases fitting TRBD1. With V trimmed by 6 bases and J by 5 bases, 4 bases remained unmatched. Germline V CDR1 and CDR2: SQVTM, ANQGSEA. CDR3 length equals 12 residues. In DNA form, the CDR3 reads TGCAGCGTGGGACAGACTCATCAGCCCCAGCATTTT. As protein: CSVGQTHQPQHF.

The chain employs TRBV14 and TRBJ1-5; 9 nucleotides match TRBD1. V dropped 4 bases and J dropped 6; count of bases not matched to a gene: 7. Germline values: CDR1 SGHDN, CDR2 FVKESK. This CDR3 spans 15 amino acids. CDR3 nucleotide sequence: TGTGCCAGCAGCCTCTCGACAGGGGGGAGTCAGCCCCAGCATTTT. It codes for CASSLSTGGSQPQHF.

The chain links TRBV30 to TRBJ1-3; D unresolved. This CDR3 contains 12 residues. Between the trimmed V and J ends, which lost 3 bases and 5 bases, there was a span of 8 bases. CDR1 GTSNPN and CDR2 SVGIG come from the germline V gene (reference sequence). The CDR3 spells CAWSRGRNTIYF. The CDR3 coding sequence is TGTGCCTGGAGCCGAGGCCGAAACACCATATATTTT. Looking up the rest from reference TRBV30 and TRBJ1-3 gives the full variable domain: SQTIHQWPATLVQPVGSPLSLECTVEGTSNPNLYWYRQAAGRGLQLLFYSVGIGQISSEVPQNLSASRPQDRQFILSSKKLLLSDSGFYLCAWSRGRNTIYFGEGSWLTVV.

The J gene is TRBJ2-6, the V gene TRBV5-4; D unclear. Per germline, CDR1 SGHNT and CDR2 YYREEE (reference sequence). Trimming took off 10 bases at V and 4 bases at J, with 6 bases between the two ends. This CDR3 is built from 11 residues. CDR3 sequence reads: CAFRGANVLTF. In nucleotides, the CDR3 is TGTGCCTTCAGGGGGGCCAACGTCCTGACTTTC.